Listed below are T cell receptor beta chains from one sample, sequenced in a study of long-term antiretroviral therapy in people with HIV. The method was immunoSEQ multiplex PCR; TCRdb's version includes in-frame clones alone and lacks a portion of them. This sample has around 16,000 clones, with nearly 80% found just once. The specimen was unsorted PBMCs, collected approximately 3.2 years after starting antiretroviral therapy. The receptors come from a woman aged 40 to 49 with HIV. The CDR3 runs from the conserved cysteine through the conserved F or W. Each record gives: V gene, J gene, CDR3 protein.

v_gene: TRBV9
j_gene: TRBJ2-5
CDR3aa: CASSSGRSQETQYF

v_gene: TRBV5-4
j_gene: TRBJ2-1
CDR3aa: CASSPGTSGGAWDEQFF

v_gene: TRBV6-1
j_gene: TRBJ1-1
CDR3aa: CASRKTGDKGAFF

v_gene: TRBV5-6
j_gene: TRBJ1-2
CDR3aa: CASSLLGGYTF

v_gene: TRBV5-4
j_gene: TRBJ1-2
CDR3aa: CASSLARTGGGYTF

v_gene: TRBV7-9
j_gene: TRBJ1-4
CDR3aa: CASSFTDGHYEKLFF

v_gene: TRBV29-1
j_gene: TRBJ1-1
CDR3aa: CSVEEIRTEAFF

v_gene: TRBV29-1
j_gene: TRBJ2-5
CDR3aa: CSVLPGLKETQYF

v_gene: TRBV6-5
j_gene: TRBJ2-5
CDR3aa: CASSYGLAGGSETQYF

v_gene: TRBV18
j_gene: TRBJ2-2
CDR3aa: CASSSRQGDSGELFF

v_gene: TRBV10-3
j_gene: TRBJ1-2
CDR3aa: CAKEGTGMHNYGYTF

v_gene: TRBV30
j_gene: TRBJ2-1
CDR3aa: CAWSFGFSYNEQFF